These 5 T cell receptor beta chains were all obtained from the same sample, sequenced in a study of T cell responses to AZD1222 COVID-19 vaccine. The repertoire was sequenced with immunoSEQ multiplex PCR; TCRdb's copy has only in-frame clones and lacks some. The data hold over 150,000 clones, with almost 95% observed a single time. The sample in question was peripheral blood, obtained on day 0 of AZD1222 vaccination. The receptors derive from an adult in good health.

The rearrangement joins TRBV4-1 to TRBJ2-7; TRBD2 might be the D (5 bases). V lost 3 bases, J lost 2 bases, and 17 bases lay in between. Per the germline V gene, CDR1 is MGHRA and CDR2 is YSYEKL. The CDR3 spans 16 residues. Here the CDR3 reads CASSQEKRRNTYEQYF. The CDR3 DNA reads TGCGCCAGCAGCCAGGAAAAGCGGAGAAATACCTACGAGCAGTACTTC.

In DNA, the CDR3 is TGTGCCAGCAGCAGGCACGGGAACTACGAGCAGTACGTC. This gives the protein CASSRHGNYEQYV. The chain employs TRBV6-5 and TRBJ2-7; tentatively, D is TRBD2 (5 bases). The germline V gene encodes CDR1 MNHEY and CDR2 SVGAGI. This CDR3 is built from 13 residues. The V end was cut by 6 bases, the J end by 3 bases, with 12 bases between.

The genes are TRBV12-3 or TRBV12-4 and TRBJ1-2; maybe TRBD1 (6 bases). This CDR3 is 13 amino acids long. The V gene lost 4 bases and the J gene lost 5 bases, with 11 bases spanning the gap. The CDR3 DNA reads TGTGCCAGCAGTTCGACAGGAGATTATGGCTACACCTTC. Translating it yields CASSSTGDYGYTF.

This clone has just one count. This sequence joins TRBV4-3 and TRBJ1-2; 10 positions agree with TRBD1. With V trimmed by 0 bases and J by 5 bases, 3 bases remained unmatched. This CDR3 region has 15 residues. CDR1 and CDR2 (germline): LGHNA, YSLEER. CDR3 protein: CASSQEGQGKYGYTF. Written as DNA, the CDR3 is TGCGCCAGCAGCCAAGAGGGACAGGGGAAGTATGGCTACACCTTC.

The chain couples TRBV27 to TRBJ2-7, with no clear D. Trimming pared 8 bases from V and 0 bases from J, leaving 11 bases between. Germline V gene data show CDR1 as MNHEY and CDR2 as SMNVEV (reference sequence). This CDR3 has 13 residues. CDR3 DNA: TGTGCCAGCGCTCTAAAGAGCTCCTACGAGCAGTACTTC. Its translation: CASALKSSYEQYF.